These T cell receptor beta chains were read from a single sample in a study of blood T cell repertoires in COVID-19. Profiled with immunoSEQ multiplex PCR; TCRdb holds only in-frame clones, not every one. The sample has 150,000 to 200,000 clones; roughly nine tenths are singletons. Sequencing used peripheral blood. These receptors were taken from a man between 65 and 85 years old with active or convalescent COVID-19. The CDR3 runs from the conserved cysteine through the conserved F or W. D genes are given only for firm matches. Size is omitted from some rows. Given values are once, few, many or a class for expanded clones.

CDR3nt,CDR3aa,abundance,d_gene,v_gene,j_gene
TGTGCCAGCAGTTACCGCGGTCACGAGCAGTACTTC,CASSYRGHEQYF,once,-,TRBV6-5,TRBJ2-7
TGTGCCAGCAGCCAAGACTGGGAGTCACCCCTCCACTTT,CASSQDWESPLHF,-,-,TRBV14,TRBJ1-6
TGTGCCAGCAAGTTGGACAGGGGTACCACTGAAGCTTTCTTT,CASKLDRGTTEAFF,-,TRBD1,TRBV7-9,TRBJ1-1
TGTGCCAGCAGCTTAGAGCTGCGGGCAGAAGCTTTCTTT,CASSLELRAEAFF,-,-,TRBV5-4,TRBJ1-1
TGTGCCAGCAGCTTGGGAGGTAGCGGGGGCCACTCCTACAATGAGCAGTTCTTC,CASSLGGSGGHSYNEQFF,-,TRBD2,TRBV5-4,TRBJ2-1
TGTGCCATCAGTGAGCCGGGACAGGGAAAATGGAATTCACCCCTCCACTTT,CAISEPGQGKWNSPLHF,-,TRBD1,TRBV10-3,TRBJ1-6
TGTGCCAGCAGTTCGACAGGGGTTGCTTTCTTT,CASSSTGVAFF,-,TRBD1,TRBV28,TRBJ1-1
TGTGCCAGCAGTCCCGTGGCGGGGATAGTACGGAATTCACCCCTCCACTTT,CASSPVAGIVRNSPLHF,-,-,TRBV6-6,TRBJ1-6
TGTGCCAGTACTAAAACAGGGGATAATAATTCACCCCTCCACTTT,CASTKTGDNNSPLHF,-,TRBD1,TRBV19,TRBJ1-6
TGCGCCAGCAGCCCGTTATCGACAGGATACAATGAGCAGTTCTTC,CASSPLSTGYNEQFF,-,-,TRBV5-1,TRBJ2-1
TGTGCCAGCAGAACTAGCGGGAGAGGGGAGACCCAGTACTTC,CASRTSGRGETQYF,once,TRBD2,TRBV27,TRBJ2-5
TGTGCCAGCAGCTTGGCGCCCCGGGACAGGTTTAGTCGTGGGCAGTTCTTC,CASSLAPRDRFSRGQFF,-,TRBD1,TRBV5-8,TRBJ2-1
TGTGCCAGCAGCCAAGAAGAGGGACAGGACTGGGCGTATCGAAACACCATATATTTT,CASSQEEGQDWAYRNTIYF,once,TRBD1,TRBV14,TRBJ1-3
TGCAGCGTTAAACAGGGGGTTGCGGGTGAAAAACTGTTTTTT,CSVKQGVAGEKLFF,-,TRBD1,TRBV29-1,TRBJ1-4
TGTGCCAGCAGCTTTAGCGGGACTAGCCAAGAGACCCAGTACTTC,CASSFSGTSQETQYF,-,TRBD2,TRBV7-8,TRBJ2-5
TGTGCCACCAGTTCGGCGGCAGCCTTACAGTTCTTC,CATSSAAALQFF,-,-,TRBV24-1,TRBJ2-1